This TCR beta chain emerged from a study of CD8+CD57+ T cells in acquired aplastic anemia. Whole-study context: Sorted cells (CD4+ and CD8+) yielded DNA amounts that averaged about 2.9 ug.

The V end lost 1 base, the J end lost 2 bases, and 11 bases lay between the germline ends. The CDR3 spans 15 residues. Germline CDR1 and CDR2: LNHNV and YYDKDF (reference sequence). Findings of the study overall: Patients showed no significant difference from controls in CD8+ Simpson's diversity.

Both TCR beta VDJ combination and CDR3 sequence profiling were carried out. Genomic DNA was the template for this profiling. TCRdb ran MiXCR on the reads and lists one entry per CDR3 protein. Among under 500,000 distinct CDR3 sequences listed, around a third were seen once. As to this clonotype: The antigen is undetermined.

Patients chosen for sequencing had shown CD8+CD57+ cell expansion by flow cytometry. The sequence was collected from a human donor with aplastic anemia. Sequencing was performed on sorted CD4+, CD8+, or CD8+CD57+ T cells (not recorded which) from PBMCs. The chain couples TRBV15 to TRBJ2-5, with D possibly TRBD2 on 5 matching bases. CDR3 in amino acids: CATSRGGPTQETQYF. The CDR3 region has the DNA TGTGCCACCAGCAGAGGAGGGCCTACTCAAGAGACCCAGTACTTC.